This is a list of T cell receptor beta chains from one sample in a study of blood T cell repertoires in COVID-19. Repertoires were generated with immunoSEQ multiplex PCR, while TCRdb's copy carries only in-frame clones and drops some. Of 250,000 to 300,000 clones listed, 80% to 85% are singletons. The specimen sequenced was PBMCs or T cells enriched from blood (not recorded which). The receptors shown here come from a man in his fifties or sixties who had recovered from COVID-19. Each CDR3 is given with its conserved first and last residue. The D gene is left open where the match is weak. Where a row states a size, it is once, few, many or the class of an expanded clone; other rows omit it.

>TRBJ2-3|TRBD1|once|TRBV3-1/TRBV3-2
TGTGCCAGCAGCCAAGTACAGGGGACCGCAGATACGCAGTATTTT
CASSQVQGTADTQYF
>TRBJ1-1|NA|NA|TRBV18
TGTGCCAGCTCACCACGAGCAGGGGCACCCACTGAAGCTTTCTTT
CASSPRAGAPTEAFF
>TRBJ2-5|NA|NA|TRBV13
TGTGCCAGCAGCTTAGCGCAAGAGACCCAGTACTTC
CASSLAQETQYF
>TRBJ2-5|TRBD2|NA|TRBV5-1
TGCGCCAGCAGCTCGCCGTTGGGGCGGGAGTTCCTGGGGACCCAGTACTTC
CASSSPLGREFLGTQYF
>TRBJ1-5|NA|NA|TRBV2
TGTGCCAGCAGTCCACAGGGAGCTCAGCCCCAGCATTTT
CASSPQGAQPQHF
>TRBJ2-7|TRBD2|NA|TRBV10-3
TGTGCCATCGGGGAAGCCGGGACTAAAGCCTACGAGCAGTACTTC
CAIGEAGTKAYEQYF
>TRBJ2-7|NA|NA|TRBV5-1
TGCGCCAGCAGCTTGGAGACAGGCAGCTCCTACGAGCAGTACTTC
CASSLETGSSYEQYF
>TRBJ2-1|NA|NA|TRBV6-5
TGTGCCAGCAGTTACTCCCGCGCTGAGCAGTTCTTC
CASSYSRAEQFF
>TRBJ2-1|TRBD2|NA|TRBV2
TGTGCCATTGACAGGGGCCGGACTAGCGGGAGCTCCTACAATGAGCAGTTCTTC
CAIDRGRTSGSSYNEQFF
>TRBJ2-1|NA|NA|TRBV18
TGTGCCAGCTCACCACCTGGGCTACCGAGCTCCTACAATGAGCAGTTCTTC
CASSPPGLPSSYNEQFF
>TRBJ1-1|NA|once|TRBV3-1/TRBV3-2
TGTGCCAGCAGCCCGAGTCTCATGAACACTGAAGCTTTCTTT
CASSPSLMNTEAFF
>TRBJ1-2|NA|NA|TRBV2
TGTGCCAGCAGTGATAGGTTAAAGGCTAGCGTCTATGGCTACACCTTC
CASSDRLKASVYGYTF
>TRBJ2-1|TRBD2|NA|TRBV7-8
TGTGCCAGCAGCTTAACCGGGGGGAGCTCCTACAATGAGCAGTTCTTC
CASSLTGGSSYNEQFF
>TRBJ1-1|NA|NA|TRBV18
TGTGCCAGCTCACCACGGCAGGCCCAGAACACTGAAGCTTTCTTT
CASSPRQAQNTEAFF
>TRBJ2-1|TRBD1|NA|TRBV19
TGTGCCAGTAGGGGACAGGTGGTCGGAGGAAAGTTCTTC
CASRGQVVGGKFF
>TRBJ1-2|NA|NA|TRBV5-4
TGTGCCAGCAGCTACCGGACAGCCACTAACTATGGCTACACCTTC
CASSYRTATNYGYTF
>TRBJ2-3|TRBD2|few|TRBV30
TGTGCCTGGAGTGGGGGTCTGGGGAGGGGAGATACGCAGTATTTT
CAWSGGLGRGDTQYF
>TRBJ2-1|TRBD2|NA|TRBV7-8
TGTGCCAGCAGCCAAACTAGCGGGAGTTACAATGAGCAGTTCTTC
CASSQTSGSYNEQFF
>TRBJ2-5|TRBD2|NA|TRBV5-1
TGCGCCAGCAGCGTAGCGGGGCGAGAGACCCAGTACTTC
CASSVAGRETQYF
>TRBJ1-2|NA|NA|TRBV9
TGTGCCAGCAGCCCACTTGGGGGCCAGGGCTATGGCTACACCTTC
CASSPLGGQGYGYTF
>TRBJ2-1|NA|NA|TRBV10-1
TGCGCCAGCAGTGGGGGAACCACCGGGACAAGTCTGAATGAGCAGTTCTTC
CASSGGTTGTSLNEQFF
>TRBJ2-3|TRBD1|NA|TRBV5-1
TGCGCCAGCAGCCCTGACAGGGGCGAAGATACGCAGTATTTT
CASSPDRGEDTQYF
>TRBJ2-3|TRBD2|NA|TRBV10-1
TGCGCCAGCACCCCGGGGGGGACTGATACGCAGTATTTT
CASTPGGTDTQYF
>TRBJ2-2|NA|NA|TRBV7-3
TGTGCCAGCAGCTTAACCGGGACAAACACCGGGGAGCTGTTTTTT
CASSLTGTNTGELFF
>TRBJ1-1|NA|NA|TRBV12-3/TRBV12-4
TGTGCCAGCAGCCTTGGCACGAAGACTGAAGCTTTCTTT
CASSLGTKTEAFF
>TRBJ2-1|NA|NA|TRBV11-3
TGTGCCAGCAGCTTAGGTGGACAGCGCAACAATGAGCAGTTCTTC
CASSLGGQRNNEQFF
>TRBJ1-2|NA|once|TRBV28
TGTGCCAGCAGTCCATTGCAGGTGGCCTATGGCTACACCTTC
CASSPLQVAYGYTF
>TRBJ1-2|NA|NA|TRBV29-1
TGCAGCGTGAAAGAAAGTAGCTATGGCTACACCTTC
CSVKESSYGYTF
>TRBJ1-6|NA|NA|TRBV2
TGTGCCAGCAGAGAAAAGACAGGATCCCATAATTCACCCCTCCACTTT
CASREKTGSHNSPLHF
>TRBJ2-7|NA|many|TRBV7-2
TGTGCCAGCAGCGCGCAGGGCCCGGCTAGGGACTTC
CASSAQGPARDF
>TRBJ2-3|TRBD2|NA|TRBV5-1
TGCGCCAGCAGCTTGGGGTTTACGGGAGGTAGGACAGATACGCAGTATTTT
CASSLGFTGGRTDTQYF
>TRBJ1-4|TRBD1|NA|TRBV5-5
TGTGCCAGCAGCTCCGGGGACAGGGGGAGTGCAACTAATGAAAAACTGTTTTTT
CASSSGDRGSATNEKLFF
>TRBJ2-1|NA|NA|TRBV19
TGTGCCAGTAGTATAGGCGGTACGGGATCTTCAAACAATGAGCAGTTCTTC
CASSIGGTGSSNNEQFF
>TRBJ2-1|NA|NA|TRBV6-1
TGTGCCAGCACTGAATTGGGCCGTGAGCAGTTCTTC
CASTELGREQFF
>TRBJ1-2|NA|NA|TRBV18
TGTGCCAGCTCACCCTCGAGAGCCTTGGATGGCTACACCTTC
CASSPSRALDGYTF
>TRBJ2-1|TRBD1|NA|TRBV10-3
TGTGCCATCAGGGGGACAGGAAACAATGAGCAGTTCTTC
CAIRGTGNNEQFF
>TRBJ1-2|NA|NA|TRBV7-9
TGTGCCAGCAGCCGTGGACAGTACTATGGCTACACCTTC
CASSRGQYYGYTF
>TRBJ2-2|TRBD1|few|TRBV10-3
TGTGCCATCAGCAGGGACAGGGGGAACACCGGGGAGCTGTTTTTT
CAISRDRGNTGELFF
>TRBJ2-2|NA|NA|TRBV14
TGTGCCAGCAGCCAAGATTGGGGCGCCGGGGAGCTGTTTTTT
CASSQDWGAGELFF
>TRBJ2-7|TRBD1|once|TRBV7-2
TGTGCCAGCAGCTTGGCAGGGGGCCTCTACGAGCAGTACTTC
CASSLAGGLYEQYF
>TRBJ1-2|NA|few|TRBV28
TGTGCCAGCAGCTTGACAGTCTATGGCTACACCTTC
CASSLTVYGYTF
>TRBJ1-5|NA|few|TRBV30
TGTGCCTGCAACCGGGACAAGAATCAGCCCCAGCATTTT
CACNRDKNQPQHF
>TRBJ2-1|TRBD2|NA|TRBV5-1
TGCGCCAGCAGCTTGCTAGCGGGGAACAATGAGCAGTTCTTC
CASSLLAGNNEQFF
>TRBJ2-2|TRBD2|once|TRBV7-9
TGTGCCAGCAGCGGTAGACTAGCGGCGAACACCGGGGAGCTGTTTTTT
CASSGRLAANTGELFF
>TRBJ2-6|NA|NA|TRBV11-3
TGTGCCAGCAGCTTAGGGGAGGCTGGGGCCAACGTCCTGACTTTC
CASSLGEAGANVLTF
>TRBJ1-4|NA|NA|TRBV20-1
TGCAGTGCTAATCGGGAAGAAAAACTGTTTTTT
CSANREEKLFF
>TRBJ2-1|TRBD2|once|TRBV7-9
TGTGCCAGCAGCTTATGGGGACTAGCGGACAATGAGCAGTTCTTC
CASSLWGLADNEQFF
>TRBJ1-1|NA|NA|TRBV19
TGTGCCAGCAACTGGGCCTCGAACACTGAAGCTTTCTTT
CASNWASNTEAFF
>TRBJ2-1|NA|NA|TRBV24-1
TGTGCCACCAGTGCCCCTCGCGGGGGCACGGGTGAGCAGTTCTTC
CATSAPRGGTGEQFF
>TRBJ1-5|NA|NA|TRBV19
TGTGCCAGTATCCAATGGGTCTCAGGAGGCTACAATCAGCCCCAGCATTTT
CASIQWVSGGYNQPQHF